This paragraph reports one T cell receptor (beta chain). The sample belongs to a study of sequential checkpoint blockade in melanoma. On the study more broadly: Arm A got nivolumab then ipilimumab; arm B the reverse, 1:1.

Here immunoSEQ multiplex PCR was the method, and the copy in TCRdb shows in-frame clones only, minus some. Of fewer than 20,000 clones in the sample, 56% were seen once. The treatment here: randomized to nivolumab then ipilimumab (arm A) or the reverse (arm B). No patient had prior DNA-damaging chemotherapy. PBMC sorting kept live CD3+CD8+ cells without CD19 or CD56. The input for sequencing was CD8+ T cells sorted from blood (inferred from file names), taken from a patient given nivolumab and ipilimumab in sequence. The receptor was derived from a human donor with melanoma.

The CDR3 here is CASSLSGGPFNYGYTF. The CDR3 DNA reads as TGTGCCAGCAGCTTGTCGGGGGGGCCTTTTAACTATGGCTACACCTTC. V gene TRBV5-4 combines with J gene TRBJ1-2; D might be TRBD1 (6 bases). V lost 1 base to trimming and J lost 1 base, with 14 bases between them. The CDR3 runs 16 residues. Germline V gives CDR1 SGHNT, CDR2 YYREEE (reference sequence).